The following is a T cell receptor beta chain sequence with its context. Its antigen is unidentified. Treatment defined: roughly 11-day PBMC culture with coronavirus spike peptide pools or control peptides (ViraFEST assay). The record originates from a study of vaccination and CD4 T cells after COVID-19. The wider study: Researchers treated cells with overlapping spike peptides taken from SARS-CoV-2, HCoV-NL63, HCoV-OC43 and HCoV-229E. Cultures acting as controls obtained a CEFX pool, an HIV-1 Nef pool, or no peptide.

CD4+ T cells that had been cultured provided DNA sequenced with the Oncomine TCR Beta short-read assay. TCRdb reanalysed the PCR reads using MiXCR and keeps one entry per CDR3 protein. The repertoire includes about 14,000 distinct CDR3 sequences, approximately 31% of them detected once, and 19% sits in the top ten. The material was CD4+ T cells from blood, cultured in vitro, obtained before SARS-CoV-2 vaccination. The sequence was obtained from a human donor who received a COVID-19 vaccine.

Here the CDR3 reads CASSFRTALTNYGYTF. CDR3 in DNA: TGTGCCAGCAGTTTTCGGACAGCCCTTACAAACTATGGCTACACCTTC. The chain combines TRBV12-3 or TRBV12-4 with TRBJ1-2, with a weak D call TRBD1 (6 bases). V lost 3 bases to trimming and J lost 2 bases, with 16 bases between them. The CDR3 loop spans 16 amino acids.